The 31 T cell receptor beta chains below were found in one sample sequenced in a study of graft-versus-host responses after intestinal transplantation. TCRdb's copy holds only in-frame clones and misses some; the assay was immunoSEQ multiplex PCR. The top ten hold about 2.1% of the sample, which has tens of thousands of clones, roughly 89% seen once. The input for sequencing was PBMCs, taken roughly 300 days after intestinal transplant. The source is a human patient who received an intestinal transplant, so some T cells may come from the graft donor.

This rearrangement joins TRBV7-2 to TRBJ1-2; 8 bases agree with TRBD1. The germline CDR1 and CDR2 sequences are SGHTA and FQGNSA. This CDR3 has 14 residues. The V and J ends lost 5 bases and 8 bases, in that order; junction bases with no gene match: 10. CDR3 nucleotide sequence: TGTGCCAGCAGCCGAGGACAGGGACTTGGCGGCTACACCTTC. Residues: CASSRGQGLGGYTF.

V is TRBV29-1 and J is TRBJ1-5, with D possibly matching TRBD1 (6 bases). The CDR3 covers 15 residues. Trimming removed 2 bases from V and 5 bases from J, with 16 bases in between. Germline assignment: CDR1 SQVTM and CDR2 ANQGSEA. The CDR3 coding sequence is TGCAGCGTTGAAACTAGGCCAAAGGGGGATCAGCCCCAGCATTTT. Protein sequence: CSVETRPKGDQPQHF. Based on the CDR3 plus reference TRBV29-1 and TRBJ1-5, the full variable domain is SAVISQKPSRDICQRGTSLTIQCQVDSQVTMMFWYRQQPGQSLTLIATANQGSEATYESGFVIDKFPISRPNLTFSTLTVSNMSPEDSSIYLCSVETRPKGDQPQHFGDGTRLSIL.

This chain links TRBV6-1 with TRBJ2-1; D gene unclear. Germline V gene data show CDR1 as MNHNS and CDR2 as SASEGT. V lost 2 bases to trimming and J lost 9 bases, with 11 bases between them. CDR3 length: 13 amino acids. DNA of the CDR3: TGTGCCAGCAGTGAACGGTCGCTACTTGAGCAGTTCTTC. Translating gives CASSERSLLEQFF.

The J gene is TRBJ1-5, the V gene TRBV28; no firm D call. V gave up 3 bases and J gave up 0 bases, with 6 bases separating them. Germline V lookup: CDR1 MDHEN, CDR2 SYDVKM. The CDR3 is made up of 14 amino acids. This chain's CDR3 is CASSFGDSNQPQHF. As DNA, the CDR3 is TGTGCCAGCAGTTTCGGGGATAGCAATCAGCCCCAGCATTTT.

V gene TRBV7-2 combines with J gene TRBJ2-7; 12 bases map to TRBD2. This CDR3 contains 14 residues. Trimming removed 4 bases from V and 2 bases from J; junction bases left unmatched: 0. Germline CDR1 SGHTA, CDR2 FQGNSA. The CDR3 protein is CASSSSGRAYEQYF. CDR3 DNA: TGTGCCAGCAGCTCTAGCGGGAGGGCCTACGAGCAGTACTTC.

The CDR3 sequence is CASSEGYGGKNIQYF. The CDR3 nucleotides read TGTGCCAGCAGTGAAGGGTACGGAGGCAAAAACATTCAGTACTTC. V usage is TRBV2 and J usage is TRBJ2-4, with D maybe TRBD2 (5 bases). CDR1 and CDR2 (germline): SNHLY, FYNNEI. This CDR3 is built from 15 residues. V was shortened by 1 base and J by 3 bases, with 10 bases between the two germline ends.

About this clone itself: Compared with germline, one end of the junction differs, possibly owing to a read error. The CDR3 is CASGLVGQKNIQYF. DNA for the CDR3: TGTGCTAGTGGTCTGGTCGGACAGAAAAACATTCAGTACTTC. This chain connects TRBV12-5 to TRBJ2-4, with a possible D match to TRBD1 (6 bases). The germline CDR1 and CDR2 sequences are LGHNT and FRNRAP. The CDR3 covers 14 residues.

The V and J genes are TRBV5-1 and TRBJ1-3, with D possibly being TRBD1 (6 bases). Trimming left V 4 bases short and J 0 bases short, with 11 bases between. Germline values: CDR1 SGHRS, CDR2 YFSETQ. The CDR3 length is 15 residues. This chain's CDR3 is CASSPGQISGNTIYF. CDR3 coding DNA: TGCGCCAGCAGCCCAGGACAGATCTCTGGAAACACCATATATTTT.

The chain employs TRBV25-1 and TRBJ1-2, with D uncertain. The CDR3 contains 14 residues. V was shortened by 8 bases and J by 0 bases, with 13 bases between the two germline ends. The germline V gene has CDR1 MGHDK and CDR2 SYGVNS. The CDR3 DNA reads TGTGCCAGCCGCCATCCCTCAGCTAACTATGGCTACACCTTC. Its protein product is CASRHPSANYGYTF.

This clone has just one count. The chain carries TRBV10-2 and TRBJ2-5; TRBD1 aligns across 7 bases. J lost 5 bases, V lost 7 bases, and 10 bases had no gene match. The CDR3 totals 14 residues. Germline values: CDR1 WSHSY, CDR2 SAAADI. The CDR3 region has the DNA TGCGCCAGCACCTCGACAGGGCTAGGGGAGACCCAGTACTTC. This translates into CASTSTGLGETQYF.

V usage is TRBV6-6 and J usage is TRBJ2-2; D call uncertain. The CDR3 length is 13 residues. The germline gives CDR1 MNHNY, CDR2 SVGAGI (reference sequence). With 1 base removed from V and 7 bases from J, the gap between germline ends came to 7 bases. CDR3 loop: CASSYLAIGELFF. The DNA for the CDR3 is TGTGCCAGCAGTTACTTAGCTATCGGGGAGCTGTTTTTT.

CDR3: CATSDRAQSSSYNEQFF. CDR3 nucleotide sequence: TGCGCCACCTCGGACAGGGCTCAATCGAGCTCCTACAATGAGCAGTTCTTC. V usage is TRBV10-1 and J usage is TRBJ2-1; the match to TRBD1 covers 8 bases. The CDR3 length is 17 residues. Germline V CDR1 and CDR2: WNHNN, SYGVQD (reference sequence). The V gene end was trimmed by 10 bases and the J gene end by 0 bases; junction bases not matched to a gene: 14.

This chain connects TRBV30 to TRBJ2-2; 12 bases are a match to TRBD2. The CDR3 is made up of 16 amino acids. Per the germline V gene, CDR1 is GTSNPN and CDR2 is SVGIG (reference sequence). The ends lost 2 bases at V and 4 bases at J; junction bases unmatched: 5. The CDR3 region has the DNA TGTGCCTGGAGTTGGACTAGCGGGAACCCCACCGGGGAGCTGTTTTTT. Translating gives CAWSWTSGNPTGELFF.

The V gene is TRBV18, the J gene TRBJ2-5, with 9 bases fitting TRBD1. The J call is in doubt because the DNA end fits TRBJ2-7 better. Germline loops: CDR1 KGHSH, CDR2 LQKENI. This CDR3 region has 19 residues. CDR3 DNA sequence: TGTGCCAGCTCACCACTCCCGGGACAGGGAAAGGAGGGCTACTACGAGCAGTACTTC. This translates into CASSPLPGQGKEGYYEQYF.

The chain joins TRBV5-5 to TRBJ1-4; D possibly corresponds to TRBD1 (5 bases). V lost 2 bases, J lost 5 bases, and 13 bases lay in between. The germline gives CDR1 SGHKS, CDR2 YYEKEE (reference sequence). The CDR3 runs 15 residues. DNA for the CDR3: TGTGCCAGCAGCTTCCAAAGGGGAGCGAATGAAAAACTGTTTTTT. Translation: CASSFQRGANEKLFF.

The CDR3 nucleotides are TGTGCCAGCAGCGGAGCGCTAGACACGAACACTGAAGCTTTCTTT. Translating it yields CASSGALDTNTEAFF. The rearrangement joins TRBV5-4 to TRBJ1-1; D is ambiguous. Germline V gene data show CDR1 as SGHNT and CDR2 as YYREEE (reference sequence). The CDR3 loop spans 15 amino acids. The V and J ends lost 4 bases and 1 base respectively, with 14 bases between them.

CDR3 protein: CASSIRGGEIDTQYF. In DNA form, the CDR3 reads TGTGCCAGCTCCATAAGGGGGGGCGAAATAGATACGCAGTATTTT. The V gene is TRBV9, the J gene TRBJ2-3, with D perhaps TRBD2 (7 bases). V lost 7 bases to trimming and J lost 5 bases, with 20 bases between them. Per the germline V gene, CDR1 is SGDLS and CDR2 is YYNGEE. This CDR3 spans 15 amino acids.

This sequence joins TRBV29-1 and TRBJ2-3; D remains ambiguous. V was trimmed by 3 bases and J by 3 bases, leaving 4 bases between them. The V gene's germline CDR1 is SQVTM and CDR2 ANQGSEA. The CDR3 is made up of 11 amino acids. In DNA form, the CDR3 reads TGCAGCGTTGACGAGACAGATACGCAGTATTTT. Encoded protein: CSVDETDTQYF.

This rearrangement joins TRBV9 to TRBJ1-4; the D gene is possibly TRBD1 (5 bases). V was shortened by 4 bases and J by 6 bases, with 13 bases between the two germline ends. Germline V gene sequence: CDR1 SGDLS, CDR2 YYNGEE. This CDR3 has 14 amino acids. The DNA for the CDR3 is TGTGCCAGCAGCTCCCAACTAGGGGATGAAAAACTGTTTTTT. Residues: CASSSQLGDEKLFF.

The rearrangement uses TRBV28 and TRBJ1-5; D is unresolved. CDR3 length: 18 amino acids. Germline V gene lookup returns CDR1 MDHEN and CDR2 SYDVKM. The V end was cut by 4 bases, the J end by 0 bases, with 19 bases between. CDR3 in DNA: TGTGCCAGCAGTTCCCCCATTTGGGGAGGCGATAGCAATCAGCCCCAGCATTTT. Encoded protein: CASSSPIWGGDSNQPQHF. Drawing the rest from reference TRBV28 and TRBJ1-5, the complete variable domain is DVKVTQSSRYLVKRTGEKVFLECVQDMDHENMFWYRQDPGLGLRLIYFSYDVKMKEKGDIPEGYSVSREKKERFSLILESASTNQTSMYLCASSSPIWGGDSNQPQHFGDGTRLSIL.

A word on this clone: A read error may produce the germline difference seen at one junction end. The genes are TRBV7-3 and TRBJ2-3; possible D gene TRBD2, 5 bases. The germline CDR1 and CDR2 sequences are SGHTA and FQGTGA. This CDR3 has 14 residues. The CDR3 coding sequence is TGTACCAGCAGCTTATTAAGCGGTACAGATACGCAGTATTTT. Its protein is CTSSLLSGTDTQYF. Full variable domain (remainder filled in from reference TRBV7-3 and TRBJ2-3): GAGVSQTPSNKVTEKGKYVELRCDPISGHTALYWYRQSLGQGPEFLIYFQGTGAADDSGLPNDRFFAVRPEGSVSTLKIQRTERGDSAVYLCTSSLLSGTDTQYFGPGTRLTVL.

This clone came up once. The chain uses TRBV7-9 and TRBJ2-7; possible D gene TRBD2, 5 bases. The V and J ends lost 8 bases and 8 bases respectively, with 10 bases between them. Looked up from germline, CDR1 is SEHNR and CDR2 is FQNEAQ (reference sequence). The CDR3 has 10 residues. CDR3 loop: CASEGEKQYF. The CDR3 bases are TGTGCCAGCGAGGGAGAGAAGCAGTACTTC.

The V gene is TRBV5-1, the J gene TRBJ2-7; possible D gene TRBD1, 5 bases. V was cut by 4 bases and J by 6 bases, with 11 bases left in between. Germline V gene data show CDR1 as SGHRS and CDR2 as YFSETQ. The CDR3 contains 12 residues. The CDR3 here is CASSLIGAEQYF. The CDR3 bases are TGCGCCAGCAGCCTAATTGGGGCCGAGCAGTACTTC.

The chain combines TRBV28 with TRBJ2-1; 7 bases match TRBD2. The germline V gene has CDR1 MDHEN and CDR2 SYDVKM. This CDR3 spans 14 amino acids. V lost 6 bases and J lost 0; bases outside the gene matches: 2. The CDR3: CASSRTSSYNEQFF. The CDR3 DNA reads as TGTGCCAGCAGCAGGACTAGCTCCTACAATGAGCAGTTCTTC.

This clone has just one count. The V call is TRBV6-4, the J call TRBJ1-2, with TRBD1 matching over 7 bases. Unmatched junction bases numbered 8, after V lost 6 bases and J lost 4 bases. Germline CDR1 and CDR2: MRHNA and SNTAGT. The CDR3 runs to 14 residues. The CDR3 sequence is CASSPQGQGYGYTF. In DNA, the CDR3 is TGTGCCAGCAGCCCACAGGGGCAGGGCTATGGCTACACCTTC.

The chain recombines TRBV6-1 with TRBJ1-2; possibly TRBD1 for D (6 bases). Trimming removed 3 bases from V and 4 bases from J, with 12 bases in between. CDR1 MNHNS and CDR2 SASEGT come from the germline V gene. The CDR3 totals 14 residues. The CDR3 region has the DNA TGTGCCAGCAGTGATCCAGGGGCACTCTATGGCTACACCTTC. Translating it yields CASSDPGALYGYTF.

The J gene is TRBJ2-3, the V gene TRBV6-6; 9 nucleotides align to TRBD1. V gave up 5 bases and J gave up 1 base; unmatched junction bases: 4. CDR3 length: 15 residues. Germline assignment: CDR1 MNHNY and CDR2 SVGAGI (reference sequence). The DNA for the CDR3 is TGTGCCAGCAGTCACAGGGGGCTGGGCACAGATACGCAGTATTTT. Amino acids: CASSHRGLGTDTQYF.

The genes are TRBV4-2 and TRBJ1-3, with D unclear. The germline V gene has CDR1 LGHNA and CDR2 YNFKEQ. The CDR3 loop spans 19 amino acids. V gave up 0 bases and J gave up 2 bases, with 20 bases separating them. CDR3 sequence reads: CASSQEGLASTYPGNTIYF. The CDR3 DNA reads as TGTGCCAGCAGCCAAGAGGGATTGGCGTCTACCTACCCTGGAAACACCATATATTTT.

This chain links TRBV5-1 with TRBJ2-2; no reliable D call. The CDR3 contains 11 residues. Germline V CDR1 and CDR2: SGHRS, YFSETQ. With 3 bases removed from V and 6 bases from J, the gap between germline ends came to 3 bases. This CDR3 reads CASSYAGELFF. In nucleotides, the CDR3 is TGCGCCAGCAGCTATGCCGGGGAGCTGTTTTTT. The complete variable domain, with remaining parts taken from reference TRBV5-1 and TRBJ2-2, reads KAGVTQTPRYLIKTRGQQVTLSCSPISGHRSVSWYQQTPGQGLQFLFEYFSETQRNKGNFPGRFSGRQFSNSRSEMNVSTLELGDSALYLCASSYAGELFFGEGSRLTVL.

J is TRBJ2-1 and V is TRBV7-2, with TRBD2 matching 9 bases. This CDR3 is 13 amino acids long. Trimming cost V 5 bases and J 6 bases; bases outside gene matches: 2. The germline V gene has CDR1 SGHTA and CDR2 FQGNSA. DNA for the CDR3: TGTGCCAGCAGCCGGACTAGCGTCAATGAGCAGTTCTTC. It translates to CASSRTSVNEQFF. Variable domain in full (rest from reference TRBV7-2 and TRBJ2-1): GAGVSQSPSNKVTEKGKDVELRCDPISGHTALYWYRQSLGQGLEFLIYFQGNSAPDKSGLPSDRFSAERTGGSVSTLTIQRTQQEDSAVYLCASSRTSVNEQFFGPGTRLTVL.

The gene calls are TRBV18 and TRBJ2-3; 10 nucleotides agree with TRBD2. This CDR3 has 19 residues. Trimming cost V 1 base and J 0 bases; bases outside gene matches: 10. Germline values: CDR1 KGHSH, CDR2 LQKENI. DNA for the CDR3: TGTGCCAGCTCACCACTGGCTAGCGGGAGTACCCCTAGCACAGATACGCAGTATTTT. It specifies CASSPLASGSTPSTDTQYF.